This T cell receptor (beta chain) was sequenced during a study of blood T cell repertoires in COVID-19 (dated by TCRdb to the early 2020s). Background for the entire study: The collaborator samples originated in the United States, Italy and Spain and spanned the acute and convalescent phases of COVID-19. The prospective study material was composed of cDNA or gDNA derived from T cells, B-cell-depleted T cells, or PBMCs. Deeply sampled blood TCRbeta repertoires from subjects exposed to, actively infected with, or recovered from COVID-19 were included in the dataset. A freely available public database, intended as a resource for researchers studying the immune response to SARS-CoV-2, is where the repertoires were released. The samples were drawn from the first 160 participants of the ongoing ImmuneRACE study and from 1,254 subjects provided by 6 global collaborators. Nearly every sample came with metadata listing a de-identified subject ID, COVID-19 status, age in years and sex. Where available, HLA class I and class II types were obtained from metadata supplied by the sample provider rather than from assay-based typing.

Each collaborating institution followed its own protocols to collect whole blood in K2EDTA tubes. For TCRbeta analysis, collaborator samples were shipped as frozen whole blood, as isolated PBMCs, or as DNA extracted from either sample type. Remarks on this clone: Its cognate antigen has yet to be identified. Per-nucleotide qualities are absent, and no much larger clonotype sits a single base away.

The V end gives up 2 bases and the J end 6 bases, leaving 8 bases in the junction not matched to a gene. From a lookup of the germline V gene, CDR1 and CDR2 are SQVTM and ANQGSEA. The CDR3 numbers 15 residues from cysteine through phenylalanine. Only the CDR3 region is kept as DNA, spanning 45 bases read in frame from base 1. Summary of the overall study and its limitations: How much clinical and demographic metadata was included differed by source and by participant, and the metadata was provided uncurated.

TCRbeta CDR3 regions were amplified from genomic DNA using the immunoSEQ Assay, a bias-controlled multiplex PCR. In the source study's methods: Nucleated cell counts per sample were estimated from amplification of reference gene primers within the assay. To quantify the absolute abundance of each unique TCRbeta CDR3 rearrangement, sequence reads were collapsed and filtered. Productive Simpson clonality was computed per sample as the square root of Simpson's diversity index over productive rearrangements. TCRdb mirrors the immuneACCESS table, restricted to in-frame sequences. Some clones are absent from its copies; in checked studies, under half trace to an unresolved V gene, and the reason for the others is unknown. V and J calls plus clone size are reproduced from that table; the DNA served to infer D and trimming. The sample table shows approximately 160,000 clones, and roughly nine tenths are seen once. Roughly 4% of the sample is in the top ten clones.

The source material was peripheral blood. The sequence was obtained from a woman between 65 and 79 years old with acute or convalescent COVID-19. The chain was built from TRBV29-1 and TRBJ2-2; 8 central bases correspond to TRBD2. The sequenced DNA: TGCAGCGTTGAAAGGCCTAGCGGGCTACCCGGGGAGCTGTTTTTT. This encodes CSVERPSGLPGELFF.